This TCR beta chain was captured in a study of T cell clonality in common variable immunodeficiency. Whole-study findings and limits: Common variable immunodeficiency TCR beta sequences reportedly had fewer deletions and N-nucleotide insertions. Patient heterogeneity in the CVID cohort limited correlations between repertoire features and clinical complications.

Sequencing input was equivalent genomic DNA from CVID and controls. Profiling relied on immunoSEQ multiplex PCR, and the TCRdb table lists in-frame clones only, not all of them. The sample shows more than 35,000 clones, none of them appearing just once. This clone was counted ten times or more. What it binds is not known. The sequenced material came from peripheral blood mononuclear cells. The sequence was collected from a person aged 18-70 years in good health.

The DNA read from the CDR3 is TGTGCCAGCAGCTTTGACAGGGGGCGCACAGATACG. Its protein product is CASSFDRGRTDT. The full CDR3 reads CASSFDRGRTDTQYF. The rearrangement joins TRBV5-4 to TRBJ2-3, with TRBD1 identical over 10 bases. The CDR3 end falls 3 residues outside the read, so it is completed with the germline J gene. Losses at the gene ends were 2 bases for V and 1 base for J; bases not matched to a gene: 1. This CDR3 region has 15 residues. Germline-derived CDR1 and CDR2 are SGHNT and YYREEE (reference sequence).